This is a list of T cell receptor beta chains from one sample in a study of blood T cell repertoires in COVID-19. TCRdb's copy holds only in-frame clones and misses some; the assay was immunoSEQ multiplex PCR. This sample has under 250,000 clones; 90% occur once, and the top ten carry roughly 2.5%. Sequenced material: peripheral blood. These receptors were obtained from a man aged 30 to 39 with COVID-19, enrolled during active disease. CDR3s include the opening cysteine and the closing phenylalanine or tryptophan. Fields, in order: clone size, J gene, D gene, V gene, CDR3 length, CDR3 DNA, CDR3 protein. The D gene is left open where the match is weak. Clone sizes are given selectively: once, few, many, or a class where the clone is expanded.

clone_size: few; j_call: TRBJ1-2; d_call: TRBD1; v_call: TRBV2; cdr3_length: 12; cdr3_nt: TGTGCCAGTGACAGGGGTAACTATGGCTACACCTTC; cdr3_aa: CASDRGNYGYTF
clone_size: .; j_call: TRBJ1-3; d_call: TRBD1; v_call: TRBV5-6; cdr3_length: 17; cdr3_nt: TGTGCCAGCAGCTTCCGGGCCGGGACAGGGGCATCGAACACCATATATTTT; cdr3_aa: CASSFRAGTGASNTIYF
clone_size: .; j_call: TRBJ2-3; d_call: TRBD2; v_call: TRBV3-1/TRBV3-2; cdr3_length: 16; cdr3_nt: TGTGCCAGCAGCCAAGTCTGGACTAGCCCCCTTAATACGCAGTATTTT; cdr3_aa: CASSQVWTSPLNTQYF
clone_size: .; j_call: TRBJ2-7; d_call: .; v_call: TRBV21-1; cdr3_length: 15; cdr3_nt: TGTGCCAGCAGCAAAGGTGCGACAGGGACCTACGAGCAGTACTTC; cdr3_aa: CASSKGATGTYEQYF
clone_size: .; j_call: TRBJ2-1; d_call: TRBD2; v_call: TRBV7-9; cdr3_length: 17; cdr3_nt: TGTGCCAGCAGCCGACTTAGGGGGACTAGCGGATACAATGAGCAGTTCTTC; cdr3_aa: CASSRLRGTSGYNEQFF
clone_size: .; j_call: TRBJ1-2; d_call: .; v_call: TRBV30; cdr3_length: 9; cdr3_nt: TGTGCCCAGGGGTATGGCTACACCTTC; cdr3_aa: CAQGYGYTF
clone_size: .; j_call: TRBJ2-7; d_call: TRBD1; v_call: TRBV9; cdr3_length: 13; cdr3_nt: TGTGCCAGCAGCGTAGGGACAGGGGACGAGCAGTACTTC; cdr3_aa: CASSVGTGDEQYF
clone_size: .; j_call: TRBJ2-1; d_call: .; v_call: TRBV12-3/TRBV12-4; cdr3_length: 13; cdr3_nt: TGTGCCAGCAGGGGCGGAGGGAACAATGAGCAGTTCTTC; cdr3_aa: CASRGGGNNEQFF
clone_size: .; j_call: TRBJ1-1; d_call: TRBD1; v_call: TRBV28; cdr3_length: 15; cdr3_nt: TGTGCCAGCAAGAAGACAGGGATTACGAACACTGAAGCTTTCTTT; cdr3_aa: CASKKTGITNTEAFF
clone_size: once; j_call: TRBJ2-7; d_call: TRBD2; v_call: TRBV27; cdr3_length: 16; cdr3_nt: TGTGCCAGCAGTTTAGGGACGCCGGGACTAGGTTACGAGCAGTACTTC; cdr3_aa: CASSLGTPGLGYEQYF
clone_size: few; j_call: TRBJ1-5; d_call: .; v_call: TRBV28; cdr3_length: 17; cdr3_nt: TGTGCCAGCAGTTTAATGCAGGGGATTGATAGCAATCAGCCCCAGCATTTT; cdr3_aa: CASSLMQGIDSNQPQHF
clone_size: .; j_call: TRBJ2-1; d_call: TRBD2; v_call: TRBV5-4; cdr3_length: 15; cdr3_nt: TGTGCCAGCAGCCCTCGGACTAGCCCCTACAATGAGCAGTTCTTC; cdr3_aa: CASSPRTSPYNEQFF
clone_size: .; j_call: TRBJ1-5; d_call: .; v_call: TRBV18; cdr3_length: 16; cdr3_nt: TGTGCCAGCTCACCACCGCCGGCAGGGAGCAATCAGCCCCAGCATTTT; cdr3_aa: CASSPPPAGSNQPQHF
clone_size: .; j_call: TRBJ1-5; d_call: .; v_call: TRBV19; cdr3_length: 16; cdr3_nt: TGTGCCACTAGACAGGAGGGGACTAATAGCAATCAGCCCCAGCATTTT; cdr3_aa: CATRQEGTNSNQPQHF
clone_size: .; j_call: TRBJ1-4; d_call: TRBD1; v_call: TRBV7-3; cdr3_length: 14; cdr3_nt: TGTGCCAGCAGCCGGGACAGGGGAGCTGAAAAACTGTTTTTT; cdr3_aa: CASSRDRGAEKLFF
clone_size: .; j_call: TRBJ1-2; d_call: .; v_call: TRBV5-1; cdr3_length: 15; cdr3_nt: TGCGCCAGCAGCTCGGGGGGGACTACCACGGAGGGCTACACCTTC; cdr3_aa: CASSSGGTTTEGYTF
clone_size: once; j_call: TRBJ2-7; d_call: .; v_call: TRBV7-2; cdr3_length: 13; cdr3_nt: TGTGCCAGCAGCTTATTAATCGCGGGTGAGCAGTACTTC; cdr3_aa: CASSLLIAGEQYF
clone_size: once; j_call: TRBJ2-7; d_call: TRBD2; v_call: TRBV11-3; cdr3_length: 14; cdr3_nt: TGTGCCAGCAGCTTGGGGGGGAAACCCTACGAGCAGTACTTC; cdr3_aa: CASSLGGKPYEQYF
clone_size: .; j_call: TRBJ2-5; d_call: TRBD1; v_call: TRBV27; cdr3_length: 15; cdr3_nt: TGTGCCAGCAAGTTTGGGGGACAGGGATGGGAGACCCAGTACTTC; cdr3_aa: CASKFGGQGWETQYF
clone_size: .; j_call: TRBJ1-2; d_call: TRBD1; v_call: TRBV7-9; cdr3_length: 14; cdr3_nt: TGTGCCAGCAGCTCGACAGGGGGCGACTATGGCTACACCTTC; cdr3_aa: CASSSTGGDYGYTF
clone_size: .; j_call: TRBJ1-3; d_call: .; v_call: TRBV19; cdr3_length: 15; cdr3_nt: TGTGCCAGTAGTACTCAACAGGGAACTGGAAACACCATATATTTT; cdr3_aa: CASSTQQGTGNTIYF
clone_size: once; j_call: TRBJ2-1; d_call: TRBD2; v_call: TRBV6-4; cdr3_length: 15; cdr3_nt: TGTGCCAGCAGTGACGGGCTAGCGGGGGACAATGAGCAGTTCTTC; cdr3_aa: CASSDGLAGDNEQFF
clone_size: few; j_call: TRBJ2-3; d_call: .; v_call: TRBV3-1/TRBV3-2; cdr3_length: 14; cdr3_nt: TGTGCCAGCAGCCAAGCGGGAGAGGCAGATACGCAGTATTTT; cdr3_aa: CASSQAGEADTQYF
clone_size: .; j_call: TRBJ2-7; d_call: .; v_call: TRBV2; cdr3_length: 10; cdr3_nt: TGTGCCAGCAGTGTATACGAGCAGTACTTC; cdr3_aa: CASSVYEQYF
clone_size: once; j_call: TRBJ1-2; d_call: .; v_call: TRBV4-1; cdr3_length: 13; cdr3_nt: TGCGCCAGCAGCCAAGAGAATTTTCGGGGCTACACCTTC; cdr3_aa: CASSQENFRGYTF
clone_size: .; j_call: TRBJ2-1; d_call: TRBD1; v_call: TRBV5-1; cdr3_length: 16; cdr3_nt: TGCGCCAGCAGCGGAACCTCTAGGGACAGGGCTAATGAGCAGTTCTTC; cdr3_aa: CASSGTSRDRANEQFF
clone_size: .; j_call: TRBJ1-2; d_call: .; v_call: TRBV5-1; cdr3_length: 13; cdr3_nt: TGCGCCAGCAGTCGGGACACGAACTATGGCTACACCTTC; cdr3_aa: CASSRDTNYGYTF
clone_size: .; j_call: TRBJ1-3; d_call: .; v_call: TRBV7-8; cdr3_length: 18; cdr3_nt: TGTGCCAGCAGCTTACAGGGGTCGATCCGGGGCGCTGGAAACACCATATATTTT; cdr3_aa: CASSLQGSIRGAGNTIYF
clone_size: .; j_call: TRBJ1-2; d_call: .; v_call: TRBV27; cdr3_length: 15; cdr3_nt: TGTGCCAGCAGTCCACAGGCGGTAGTTATAGGCGGCTACACCTTC; cdr3_aa: CASSPQAVVIGGYTF